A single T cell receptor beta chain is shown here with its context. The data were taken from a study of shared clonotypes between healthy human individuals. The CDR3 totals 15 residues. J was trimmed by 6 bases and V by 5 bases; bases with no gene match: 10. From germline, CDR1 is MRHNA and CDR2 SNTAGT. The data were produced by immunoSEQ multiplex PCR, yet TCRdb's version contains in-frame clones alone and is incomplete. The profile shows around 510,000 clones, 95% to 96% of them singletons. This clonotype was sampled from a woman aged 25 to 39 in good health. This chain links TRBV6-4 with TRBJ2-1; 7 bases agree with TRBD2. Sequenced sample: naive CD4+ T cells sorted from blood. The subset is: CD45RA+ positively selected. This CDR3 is CASSRDYLRSNEQFF. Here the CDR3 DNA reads TGTGCCAGCAGTCGGGACTACCTTCGAAGCAATGAGCAGTTCTTC.